One and the same sample provided the 21 T cell receptor beta chains below, sequenced in a study of T cell repertoires in cytomegalovirus infection. MiXCR, run by TCRdb on the reads, gives a single entry per CDR3 protein. The sample has tens of thousands of distinct CDR3 sequences, around 30% seen once; the top ten hold around 70%. The antigens of these receptors remain unknown. Specimen: PBMCs, sequenced either directly or after in vitro stimulation (not recorded which). Source of these receptors: a human donor in good health (CMV status not recorded). Some clones in this sample may be carry-over from other donors' samples.

The chain uses TRBV12-3 or TRBV12-4 and TRBJ2-5, with 7 nucleotides matching TRBD2. The ends lost 4 bases at V and 7 bases at J; junction bases unmatched: 9. The CDR3 runs to 14 residues. CDR3: CASSSGRGGRTQYF. For the CDR3, the DNA is TGTGCCAGCAGTTCTGGACGGGGCGGGAGGACCCAGTACTTC.

This clonotype was observed at least ten times. This chain connects TRBV7-2 to TRBJ2-3; D is ambiguous. The CDR3 extends over 13 amino acids. Per the germline V gene, CDR1 is SGHTA and CDR2 is FQGNSA. Trimming removed 1 base at V and 2 bases at J, with 4 bases between. CDR3 loop: CASSLGVTDTQYF. CDR3 nucleotides: TGTGCCAGCAGCTTAGGGGTCACAGATACGCAGTATTTT.

The V and J genes are TRBV6-1 and TRBJ1-1; D is uncertain. The ends were cut back, 9 bases at V and 3 bases at J, with 8 bases in the middle. Germline CDR1 and CDR2: MNHNS and SASEGT. The CDR3 totals 11 residues. This chain's CDR3 is CASMVYTEAFF. The CDR3 coding sequence is TGTGCCAGTATGGTATACACTGAAGCTTTCTTT.

V is TRBV4-1 and J is TRBJ1-1, with D unresolved. CDR1 and CDR2 from the germline V gene are MGHRA and YSYEKL. The CDR3 covers 14 residues. V dropped 6 bases and J dropped 1 base, with 12 bases sitting between them. The CDR3 coding sequence is TGCGCCAGCAGAAGCTTGTTAAAGAACACTGAAGCTTTCTTT. Translated: CASRSLLKNTEAFF.

The table lists this clonotype with many counts. This chain's CDR3 is CASSLEAEVGEYF. The DNA for the CDR3 is TGTGCCAGCAGCTTAGAGGCGGAGGTAGGGGAGTATTTT. This chain uses TRBV7-2 with TRBJ2-3; D could derive from TRBD1 or TRBD2 (5 bases each). CDR1 SGHTA and CDR2 FQGNSA come from the germline V gene. The germline V and J ends were trimmed by 1 base and 13 bases, with 15 bases remaining between them. The CDR3 totals 13 residues.

Relative to its sample, this clonotype is medium-sized (0.01 to 0.1%). The V gene is TRBV27, the J gene TRBJ2-6; possibly TRBD2 for D (6 bases). V was trimmed by 6 bases and J by 2 bases, leaving 14 bases between them. Germline V gene data show CDR1 as MNHEY and CDR2 as SMNVEV (reference sequence). This CDR3 has 16 amino acids. This CDR3 is CASSSGRLAGANVLTF. The CDR3 nucleotides are TGTGCCAGCAGCTCAGGGAGGCTGGCTGGGGCCAACGTCCTGACTTTC.

This clonotype was observed a few times. This chain uses TRBV7-2 with TRBJ2-1; 8 positions agree with TRBD2. Germline CDR1 SGHTA, CDR2 FQGNSA. V lost 6 bases, J lost 0 bases, and 10 bases stayed unmatched. This CDR3 contains 17 residues. The CDR3 protein is CASRFMTSENSYNEQFF. Here the CDR3 DNA reads TGTGCCAGCAGGTTTATGACTAGCGAGAACTCCTACAATGAGCAGTTCTTC.

The chain is built from TRBV11-3 and TRBJ2-1; 10 nucleotides line up with TRBD2. The CDR3 consists of 16 residues. Germline V lookup: CDR1 SGHNT, CDR2 YENEEA. V lost 1 base to trimming and J lost 8 bases; unmatched junction nucleotides: 8. The CDR3 nucleotides are TGTGCCAGCAGCTTAGGGGAGCGGGAGGGTATCGATGAGCAGTTCTTC. It translates to CASSLGEREGIDEQFF.

This clonotype was detected only once. This chain joins TRBV25-1 and TRBJ1-1; D uncertain. Germline-derived CDR1 and CDR2 are MGHDK and SYGVNS. This CDR3 is built from 15 residues. Deletions cut 5 bases from V and 4 bases from J, with 17 bases between. The DNA for the CDR3 is TGTGCCAGCAGTCCACGCCTTCGACCGGGCACTGAAGCTTTCTTT. It translates to CASSPRLRPGTEAFF. The variable domain in full, with the rest retrieved from reference TRBV25-1 and TRBJ1-1, is EADIYQTPRYLVIGTGKKITLECSQTMGHDKMYWYQQDPGMELHLIHYSYGVNSTEKGDLSSESTVSRIRTEHFPLTLESARPSHTSQYLCASSPRLRPGTEAFFGQGTRLTVV.

The V and J genes are TRBV7-9 and TRBJ2-5; D is perhaps TRBD2 (6 bases). The CDR3 consists of 15 residues. The germline V and J ends were trimmed by 5 bases and 4 bases, with 17 bases remaining between them. CDR1 is SEHNR, CDR2 FQNEAQ, per germline (reference sequence). The CDR3 region has the DNA TGTGCCAGCAGCCCAACGGAGGGGCGAGGAGAGACCCAGTACTTC. It specifies CASSPTEGRGETQYF.

This clonotype was observed a handful of times. The chain links TRBV12-3 or TRBV12-4 to TRBJ1-2; D might be TRBD1 (5 bases). Between the trimmed V and J ends, which lost 2 bases and 7 bases, there was a span of 8 bases. The CDR3 sequence is 12 residues long. The CDR3 DNA is TGTGCCAGCAGTTTAAGGGGACGTGGCTACACCTTC. It is translated as CASSLRGRGYTF.

This clonotype was detected once. V gene TRBV2 combines with J gene TRBJ2-1; weak D call: TRBD2 (6 bases). CDR3 length equals 16 residues. Germline CDR1 reads SNHLY; CDR2 reads FYNNEI. Trimming cost V 7 bases and J 1 base, with 17 bases left between them. CDR3 nucleotides: TGTGCCAGCATCAAAGGAGGGTACCGTTCCTACAATGAGCAGTTCTTC. Encoded protein: CASIKGGYRSYNEQFF.

This clonotype was seen more than once but under ten times. This chain connects TRBV18 to TRBJ2-7; TRBD1 might be the D (6 bases). The length of the CDR3 is 14 residues. Trimming removed 2 bases from V and 4 bases from J, with 12 bases in between. Germline V gives CDR1 KGHSH, CDR2 LQKENI. In nucleotides, the CDR3 is TGTGCCAGCTCACCAACTGGGGGCGAATACGAGCAGTACTTC. Amino acids: CASSPTGGEYEQYF.

This clonotype came up a few times. The chain couples TRBV27 to TRBJ2-1, with 16 bases that match TRBD2. The CDR3 consists of 19 residues. Losses at the gene ends were 5 bases for V and 3 bases for J; bases not matched to a gene: 10. Germline lookup yields CDR1 MNHEY and CDR2 SMNVEV (reference sequence). In nucleotides, the CDR3 is TGTGCCAGCAGTCCGGAGGGACTAGCGGGAGGGTTTCTCTACAATGAGCAGTTCTTC. Encoded protein: CASSPEGLAGGFLYNEQFF.

This clonotype was observed many times. The chain carries TRBV7-2 and TRBJ1-5; 7 bases fit TRBD1. Unmatched junction bases numbered 4, after V lost 1 base and J lost 1 base. Germline V gene sequence: CDR1 SGHTA, CDR2 FQGNSA. The CDR3 is 16 amino acids. CDR3 residues: CASSLGGGVSNQPQHF. CDR3 sequence (DNA): TGTGCCAGCAGCTTAGGAGGGGGCGTAAGCAATCAGCCCCAGCATTTT.

This clonotype was observed many times. The gene calls are TRBV7-9 and TRBJ2-7; D is unresolved. Germline values: CDR1 SEHNR, CDR2 FQNEAQ (reference sequence). V shed 8 bases and J shed 3 bases, with 8 bases lying between them. CDR3 size: 11 residues. The CDR3: CASSTLYEQYF. CDR3 nucleotide sequence: TGTGCCAGCTCAACGCTCTACGAGCAGTACTTC.

V usage is TRBV2 and J usage is TRBJ2-3; tentatively, D is TRBD2 (5 bases). The CDR3 covers 14 residues. V gave up 8 bases and J gave up 1 base, with 13 bases separating them. Germline-derived CDR1 and CDR2 are SNHLY and FYNNEI. The CDR3 sequence is CASPPLARTDTQYF. The CDR3 bases are TGTGCCAGCCCCCCTCTAGCTCGCACAGATACGCAGTATTTT.

The chain carries TRBV12-3 or TRBV12-4 and TRBJ2-3; 8 bases fit TRBD2. This CDR3 spans 18 amino acids. The V gene end was trimmed by 7 bases and the J gene end by 0 bases; junction bases not matched to a gene: 15. The chain's CDR3 is CASNQGRTSLSSTDTQYF. The CDR3 bases are TGTGCCAGCAACCAAGGGAGGACTAGCTTATCTAGCACAGATACGCAGTATTTT.

The chain has TRBV29-1 and TRBJ2-1; D is ambiguous. The CDR3 is 11 amino acids. CDR1 is SQVTM and CDR2 is ANQGSEA in the germline V gene. The V and J ends lost 1 base and 9 bases respectively, with 7 bases between them. In DNA form, the CDR3 reads TGCAGCGTTGAAGGTGGAAGTGAGCAGTTCTTC. This translates into CSVEGGSEQFF.

V is TRBV20-1 and J is TRBJ1-2, with D possibly TRBD1 on 6 matching bases. The CDR3 extends over 14 amino acids. V dropped 5 bases and J dropped 6 bases, with 19 bases sitting between them. Per the germline V gene, CDR1 is DFQATT and CDR2 is SNEGSKA (reference sequence). The CDR3 sequence: CSAGGEQGTDGYTF. The CDR3 nucleotides are TGCAGTGCTGGGGGAGAACAGGGAACGGATGGCTACACCTTC.

This sequence joins TRBV20-1 and TRBJ1-1, with a tentative D call TRBD1 (5 bases). The CDR3 is 13 amino acids. CDR1 DFQATT and CDR2 SNEGSKA come from the germline V gene (reference sequence). V lost 7 bases and J lost 2, with 14 bases in between. In DNA, the CDR3 is TGCAGTGACCAGACAGACAGTAACACTGAAGCTTTCTTT. Protein: CSDQTDSNTEAFF.